The 15 T cell receptor beta chains in this list originate from one sample, sequenced in a study of type 1 regulatory T cells. From the reads, TCRdb called clonotypes with MiXCR, one entry per CDR3 protein. The sample has approximately 100,000 distinct CDR3 sequences; roughly 28% are singletons. Source material: CD4+ T cells, either the whole sample or a sorted fraction (not recorded which). These receptors originate from a human donor in good health.

This clonotype was seen a few times. The chain combines TRBV12-3 or TRBV12-4 with TRBJ2-4, with TRBD1 as a possible D gene (6 bases). V lost 4 bases, J lost 3 bases, and 10 bases lay in between. CDR3 length: 14 residues. The CDR3 reads CASSSQGFKNIQYF. The CDR3 region has the DNA TGTGCCAGCAGTTCGCAGGGGTTCAAAAACATTCAGTACTTC.

In nucleotides, the CDR3 is TGTGCCAGCAGCCAAGTCAGGGGGTATTCTGAAGCTTTCTTT. This codes for CASSQVRGYSEAFF. This chain links TRBV14 with TRBJ1-1; 7 bases line up with TRBD1. V lost 1 base to trimming and J lost 6 bases; unmatched junction nucleotides: 5. The CDR3 has 14 residues. Per the germline V gene, CDR1 is SGHDN and CDR2 is FVKESK.

This chain links TRBV6-2 or TRBV6-3 with TRBJ2-7; the match to TRBD2 covers 13 bases. Trimming at V came to 4 bases and at J to 2 bases, leaving 5 bases not matched to a gene. Germline V gene lookup returns CDR1 MNHEY and CDR2 SVGEGT. CDR3 length: 16 amino acids. DNA of the CDR3: TGTGCCAGCAGTTCCACCACTAGCGGGAGGGCCTACGAGCAGTACTTC. Protein: CASSSTTSGRAYEQYF.

This clonotype was detected only a few times. Germline is not matched at one junction end, which may reflect a read error. The genes are TRBV5-1 and TRBJ2-7, with TRBD1 as a possible D gene (6 bases). Looked up from germline, CDR1 is SGHRS and CDR2 is YFSETQ. This CDR3 has 15 residues. CDR3 amino acids: CASRLGLAGAYEQYF. CDR3 sequence (DNA): TGCGCCAGCAGATTGGGGTTGGCAGGGGCCTACGAGCAGTACTTC.

This clonotype was found a few times. This sequence joins TRBV6-6 and TRBJ2-3; 10 nucleotides line up with TRBD2. The CDR3 totals 15 residues. V lost 6 bases and J lost 3; bases outside the gene matches: 6. Germline V gene data show CDR1 as MNHNY and CDR2 as SVGAGI (reference sequence). In DNA, the CDR3 is TGTGCCAGCAGGCCTAGCGGGAGATCAACAGATACGCAGTATTTT. Translation: CASRPSGRSTDTQYF.

This clonotype is categorized as medium-sized (0.01 to 0.1%). CDR3 sequence reads: CSARDHGTGNTGELFF. The CDR3 nucleotides are TGCAGTGCTAGAGATCACGGGACAGGGAACACCGGGGAGCTGTTTTTT. The chain couples TRBV20-1 to TRBJ2-2; 8 nucleotides agree with TRBD1. The V gene's germline CDR1 is DFQATT and CDR2 SNEGSKA (reference sequence). Losses at the gene ends were 0 bases for V and 1 base for J; bases not matched to a gene: 4. CDR3 length equals 16 residues.

This clonotype was seen a handful of times. This rearrangement joins TRBV6-2 or TRBV6-3 to TRBJ2-7; TRBD2 matches at 10 bases. Germline-derived CDR1 and CDR2 are MNHEY and SVGEGT. The junction had 9 bases not matched to a gene; V was cut back by 11 bases and J by 2 bases. This CDR3 region has 14 residues. Written as DNA, the CDR3 is TGTGCCGTACAGAGCGGGAGGGCCACCTACGAGCAGTACTTC. Translating it yields CAVQSGRATYEQYF.

This clonotype has a single count. V usage is TRBV7-2 and J usage is TRBJ2-1; no definite D call. Germline V gene lookup returns CDR1 SGHTA and CDR2 FQGNSA. V was cut by 5 bases and J by 9 bases, with 20 bases left in between. The CDR3 sequence is 15 residues long. The CDR3 sequence is CASSPVALDTSEQFF. Here the CDR3 DNA reads TGTGCCAGCAGCCCGGTGGCGCTAGACACGAGTGAGCAGTTCTTC.

This clonotype was seen a handful of times. This chain joins TRBV28 and TRBJ2-3; tentatively, D is TRBD1 (6 bases). The germline CDR1 and CDR2 sequences are MDHEN and SYDVKM. Trimming shortened V by 8 bases and J by 5 bases, and 20 bases separated the two germline ends. There are 15 residues in the CDR3. The CDR3 bases are TGTGCCAGCGTCAACGGCATAGGGGGTGAAGATACGCAGTATTTT. It translates to CASVNGIGGEDTQYF.

V and J are TRBV7-8 and TRBJ2-3; 11 nucleotides match TRBD1. Per the germline V gene, CDR1 is SGHVS and CDR2 is FQNEAQ. The junction had 8 bases not matched to a gene; V was cut back by 3 bases and J by 0 bases. CDR3 length equals 18 residues. CDR3 nucleotide sequence: TGTGCCAGCAGCTTCCCGGACAGGGGGCCTGTGAGCACAGATACGCAGTATTTT. It is translated as CASSFPDRGPVSTDTQYF.

This clonotype was seen more than once but under ten times. The chain carries TRBV4-2 and TRBJ2-2, with TRBD2 matching over 8 bases. V lost 1 base and J lost 1; bases outside the gene matches: 11. Germline V CDR1 and CDR2: LGHNA, YNFKEQ. The length of the CDR3 is 19 residues. The CDR3 is CASSQGASSGSLNTGELFF. DNA for the CDR3: TGTGCCAGCAGCCAAGGAGCGTCCAGCGGGAGCCTGAACACCGGGGAGCTGTTTTTT.

This clonotype was seen only a few times. The chain links TRBV20-1 to TRBJ2-4, with 7 positions matching TRBD2. Unmatched junction bases numbered 11, after V lost 6 bases and J lost 0 bases. CDR3 length: 16 amino acids. Germline V gene data show CDR1 as DFQATT and CDR2 as SNEGSKA (reference sequence). The CDR3 is CSALTEGGRAKNIQYF. Here the CDR3 DNA reads TGCAGTGCCCTCACTGAGGGAGGGCGAGCCAAAAACATTCAGTACTTC.

The chain joins TRBV4-1 to TRBJ2-2, with D possibly called TRBD1 or TRBD2 (6 bases each). Trimming pared 1 base from V and 4 bases from J, leaving 19 bases between. The CDR3 covers 18 residues. Germline V CDR1 and CDR2: MGHRA, YSYEKL. Here the CDR3 reads CASSQGLLEPGATGELFF. The CDR3 DNA reads as TGCGCCAGCAGCCAAGGGCTCCTAGAGCCGGGGGCCACCGGGGAGCTGTTTTTT.

CDR3 bases: TGTGCCAGCGTAACGCGGGGATACAATGAGCAGTTCTTC. Protein: CASVTRGYNEQFF. This sequence joins TRBV7-9 and TRBJ2-1; maybe TRBD2 (6 bases). The CDR3 has 13 residues. The V and J ends lost 8 bases and 4 bases respectively, with 12 bases between them. Looked up from germline, CDR1 is SEHNR and CDR2 is FQNEAQ (reference sequence).

This clonotype was observed a handful of times. The rearrangement joins TRBV5-6 to TRBJ1-5; unclear D gene. The germline gives CDR1 SGHDT, CDR2 YYEEEE. V was trimmed by 2 bases and J by 0 bases, leaving 6 bases between them. This CDR3 is built from 14 residues. The CDR3 sequence: CASSFLNSNQPQHF. In DNA form, the CDR3 reads TGTGCCAGCAGCTTTTTGAATAGCAATCAGCCCCAGCATTTT.